The present entry profiles one TCR beta chain with its context. Relative to the germline gene, one junction end is altered; a read error may explain this. The data originate from a study of blood T cells in healthy people across ages. Across the whole study: Per every two T cells, about one barcoded beta molecule was captured by template switching.

PCR was performed a second time for roughly 7 to 11 cycles using a sample-barcoded 5' primer and a J-beta primer mix. TCRdb re-derived calls from the 5' RACE reads in MiXCR, one entry per CDR3 protein. The sample consists of some 760,000 distinct CDR3 sequences, 20% to 25% of them appearing once. CDR1 is LGHDT and CDR2 is YNNKEL in the germline V gene (reference sequence). The CDR3 has 16 amino acids. In addition, the sample was reused for a study of T cells of mothers and their children. That paper adds: Each child contributed 3.1 million or so TCR beta CDR3 reads, while each mother contributed over 8 million. When mothers and children were related, their normalized repertoire overlap, which was always slightly higher, did not differ significantly from that of unrelated pairs.

The chain links TRBV3-1 to TRBJ2-5, with TRBD2 identical over 11 bases. TRBJ2-1 explains the end of the DNA better; the J call may be wrong. Sequencing was performed on blood. The clonotype comes from a boy aged 5-17 years in good health. CDR3: CASSQEISGRGNDQFF. DNA of the CDR3: TGTGCCAGCAGCCAAGAGATTAGCGGGAGGGGGAATGACCAGTTCTTC.